The 6 T cell receptor beta chains below were found in one sample sequenced in a study of blood T cells in healthy people across ages. Combining a sample-barcoded 5' primer with a J-beta primer mix, a second PCR ran for 7 to 11 cycles. TCRdb fed the 5' RACE reads into MiXCR, producing one record per CDR3 protein. The sample includes 850,000 to 1,300,000 distinct CDR3 sequences, 40% to 45% of them seen just once. The sample was blood. The receptors originated from a woman aged 60-70 years in good health.

The chain recombines TRBV5-1 with TRBJ2-3; 7 positions agree with TRBD1. J gave up 6 bases and V 2 bases, and 9 bases lay outside the gene matches. The germline gives CDR1 SGHRS, CDR2 YFSETQ. The CDR3 has 15 residues. CDR3 sequence reads: CASSLAGTAPDTQYF. CDR3 sequence (DNA): TGCGCCAGCAGCTTAGCCGGGACAGCCCCCGATACGCAGTATTTT. The variable domain in full, with the rest retrieved from reference TRBV5-1 and TRBJ2-3, is KAGVTQTPRYLIKTRGQQVTLSCSPISGHRSVSWYQQTPGQGLQFLFEYFSETQRNKGNFPGRFSGRQFSNSRSEMNVSTLELGDSALYLCASSLAGTAPDTQYFGPGTRLTVL.

The rearrangement uses TRBV12-3 or TRBV12-4 and TRBJ2-4, with 9 bases that match TRBD2. V shed 0 bases and J 9 bases; nucleotides not matched to a gene: 9. CDR3 length: 16 residues. For the CDR3, the DNA is TGTGCCAGCAGTTTAGCCGGAGGACTAGCGTCCGGCATTCAGTACTTC. Translated: CASSLAGGLASGIQYF.

This clonotype was counted a single time. The V call is TRBV30, the J call TRBJ1-6; D uncertain. Trimming took off 8 bases at V and 9 bases at J, with 14 bases between the two ends. Germline CDR1 reads GTSNPN; CDR2 reads SVGIG (reference sequence). There are 12 residues in the CDR3. The CDR3 reads CAENYRGSPLHF. The DNA of the CDR3 is TGTGCCGAAAACTACAGAGGTTCACCCCTCCACTTT. Using reference TRBV30 and TRBJ1-6 for the parts outside the CDR3, the full variable domain is SQTIHQWPATLVQPVGSPLSLECTVEGTSNPNLYWYRQAAGRGLQLLFYSVGIGQISSEVPQNLSASRPQDRQFILSSKKLLLSDSGFYLCAENYRGSPLHFGNGTRLTVT.

The chain employs TRBV27 and TRBJ1-4; D unresolved. From germline, CDR1 is MNHEY and CDR2 SMNVEV (reference sequence). The CDR3 consists of 16 residues. Trimming removed 0 bases from V and 1 base from J, with 9 bases in between. DNA of the CDR3: TGTGCCAGCAGTTTATCAACGGCGGTAACTAATGAAAAACTGTTTTTT. Residues: CASSLSTAVTNEKLFF.

The chain recombines TRBV4-2 with TRBJ2-1; 9 nucleotides line up with TRBD1. V shed 3 bases and J 2 bases; nucleotides not matched to a gene: 11. CDR1 LGHNA and CDR2 YNFKEQ come from the germline V gene. The CDR3 runs 18 residues. The CDR3 spells CASSHEPSGQGPYNEQFF. CDR3 sequence (DNA): TGTGCCAGCAGCCACGAGCCGTCGGGACAGGGCCCCTACAATGAGCAGTTCTTC.

The CDR3: CASSEGLYTYNEQFF. As DNA, the CDR3 is TGCGCCAGCAGTGAGGGACTTTACACCTACAATGAGCAGTTCTTC. The chain carries TRBV10-1 and TRBJ2-1; TRBD2 is a possible D gene (5 bases). Germline CDR1 is WNHNN and CDR2 is SYGVQD (reference sequence). The V end was cut by 2 bases, the J end by 2 bases, with 10 bases between. The CDR3 runs 15 residues.